Presented here are 4 T cell receptor beta chains from one specimen sequenced in a study of blood T cell dynamics during melanoma immunotherapy. Measured with immunoSEQ multiplex PCR; TCRdb has only the in-frame clones, and not every one. The table has under 11,000 clones, 75% to 90% seen once. The time point: pre-treatment baseline. The material sequenced was blood, taken from a patient treated with checkpoint blockade. The receptor set was obtained from a human donor with melanoma.

The J gene is TRBJ1-3, the V gene TRBV19; 8 bases are shared with TRBD1. V was clipped by 3 bases and J by 0 bases; unmatched bases: 1. Germline values: CDR1 LNHDA, CDR2 SQIVND (reference sequence). The CDR3 is made up of 15 amino acids. CDR3 protein: CASSMGQASGNTIYF. For the CDR3, the DNA is TGTGCCAGTAGTATGGGACAGGCCTCTGGAAACACCATATATTTT. Supplemented by reference TRBV19 and TRBJ1-3, the full variable domain reads DGGITQSPKYLFRKEGQNVTLSCEQNLNHDAMYWYRQDPGQGLRLIYYSQIVNDFQKGDIAEGYSVSREKKESFPLTVTSAQKNPTAFYLCASSMGQASGNTIYFGEGSWLTVV.

This sequence joins TRBV9 and TRBJ2-1, with D possibly being TRBD2 (5 bases). V was shortened by 4 bases and J by 5 bases, with 25 bases between the two germline ends. This CDR3 contains 18 residues. Germline CDR1 SGDLS, CDR2 YYNGEE. CDR3 coding DNA: TGTGCCAGCAGCCCTCGGGTTTTCCCTGGCGGACTGAACAATGAGCAGTTCTTC. Protein product: CASSPRVFPGGLNNEQFF.

This rearrangement joins TRBV5-6 to TRBJ1-2, with a possible D match to TRBD1 (6 bases). V dropped 1 base and J dropped 8 bases, with 12 bases sitting between them. From germline, CDR1 is SGHDT and CDR2 YYEEEE. This CDR3 has 13 residues. The CDR3 bases are TGTGCCAGCAGCTTGTGGGGGCCGTCGGGCTACACCTTC. The encoded protein is CASSLWGPSGYTF.

V is TRBV4-3 and J is TRBJ1-6; D gene unclear. CDR1 LGHNA and CDR2 YSLEER come from the germline V gene. The V end lost 0 bases, the J end lost 7 bases, and 10 bases lay between the germline ends. There are 15 residues in the CDR3. The CDR3, as DNA: TGCGCCAGCAGCCAAGAATCGACCGTAAATTCACCCCTCCACTTT. Amino acid sequence: CASSQESTVNSPLHF.